This TCR beta chain is drawn from a study of control samples from healthy donors and cancer patients. Only in-frame clones appear in the TCRdb table, and some are missing; sequencing was by immunoSEQ multiplex PCR. This table holds tens of thousands of clones, 88% found once. The count of this clone is one. The TCR sequence derives from a woman aged 70-85 years in good health. Sample: blood.

CDR3 in amino acids: CASSLDTSTDTQYF. The CDR3 nucleotides read TGTGCCAGCAGCTTAGACACGAGCACAGATACGCAGTATTTT. The chain links TRBV7-2 to TRBJ2-3; no reliable D call. This CDR3 is built from 14 residues. Trimming took 1 base from V and 0 from J, leaving 5 bases between them. The germline V gene has CDR1 SGHTA and CDR2 FQGNSA.